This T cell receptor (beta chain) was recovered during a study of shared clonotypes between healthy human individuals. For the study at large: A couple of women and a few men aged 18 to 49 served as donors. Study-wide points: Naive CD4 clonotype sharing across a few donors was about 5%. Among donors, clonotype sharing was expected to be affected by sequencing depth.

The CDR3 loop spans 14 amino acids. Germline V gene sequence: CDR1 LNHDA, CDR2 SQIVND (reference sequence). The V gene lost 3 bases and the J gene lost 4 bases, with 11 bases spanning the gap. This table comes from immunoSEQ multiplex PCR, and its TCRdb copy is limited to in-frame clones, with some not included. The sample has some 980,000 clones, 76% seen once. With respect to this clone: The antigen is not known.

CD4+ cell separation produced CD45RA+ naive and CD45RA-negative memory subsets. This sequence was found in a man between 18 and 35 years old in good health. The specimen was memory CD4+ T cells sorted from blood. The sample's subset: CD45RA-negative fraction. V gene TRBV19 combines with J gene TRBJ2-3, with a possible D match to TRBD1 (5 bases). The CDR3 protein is CASSMQGVADTQYF. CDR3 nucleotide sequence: TGTGCCAGTAGTATGCAGGGCGTCGCAGATACGCAGTATTTT.